This T cell receptor beta chain is from a study of cytomegalovirus exposure and HLA in healthy donors. The PCR employed 60 Vbeta primers together with 13 Jbeta primers. Assay used: immunoSEQ multiplex PCR; TCRdb lists only in-frame clones, some missing. Among roughly 100,000 clones listed, around two thirds were seen once. The germline V gene has CDR1 SGHAT and CDR2 FQNNGV. The CDR3 consists of 13 residues. The V segment lost 4 bases and the J segment 6 bases; nucleotides outside the gene matches: 4. The rearrangement links TRBV11-2 to TRBJ2-7, with TRBD1 matching 9 bases. This receptor was identified in a man aged 30 to 45 in good health and CMV-seropositive. Material for sequencing was PBMCs. The DNA of the CDR3 is TGTGCCAGCAGCTCGGGACAGGGAGGCGAGCAGTACTTC. Translation gives CASSSGQGGEQYF.